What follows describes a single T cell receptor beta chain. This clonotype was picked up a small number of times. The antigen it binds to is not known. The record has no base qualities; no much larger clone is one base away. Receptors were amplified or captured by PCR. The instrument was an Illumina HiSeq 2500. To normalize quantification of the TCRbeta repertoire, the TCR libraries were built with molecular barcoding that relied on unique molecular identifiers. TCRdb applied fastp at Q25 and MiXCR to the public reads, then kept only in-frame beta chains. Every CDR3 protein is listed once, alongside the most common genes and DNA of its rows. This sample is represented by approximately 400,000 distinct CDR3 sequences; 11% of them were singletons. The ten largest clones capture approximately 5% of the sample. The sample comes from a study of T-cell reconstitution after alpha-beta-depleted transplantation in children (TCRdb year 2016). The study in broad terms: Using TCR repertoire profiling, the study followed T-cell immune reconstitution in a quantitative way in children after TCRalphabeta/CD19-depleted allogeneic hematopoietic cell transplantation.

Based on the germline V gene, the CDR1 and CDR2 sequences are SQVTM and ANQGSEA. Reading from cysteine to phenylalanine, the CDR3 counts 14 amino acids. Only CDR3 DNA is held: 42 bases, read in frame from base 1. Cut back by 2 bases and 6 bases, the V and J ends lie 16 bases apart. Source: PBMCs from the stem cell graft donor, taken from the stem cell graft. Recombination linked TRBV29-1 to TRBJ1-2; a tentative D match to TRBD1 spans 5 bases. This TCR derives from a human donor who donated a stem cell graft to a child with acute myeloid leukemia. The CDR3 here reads CSVESKGPFHGYTF. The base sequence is TGCAGCGTTGAAAGCAAGGGGCCCTTCCATGGCTACACCTTC.